The clone carrying this T cell receptor beta chain appeared many times. This specimen comes from a study of T cells in Graves' hyperthyroidism and ophthalmopathy. The germline V gene encodes CDR1 SGHDT and CDR2 YYEEEE. This CDR3 has 16 residues. Trimming removed 4 bases from V and 6 bases from J, with 20 bases in between. Researchers took RNA transcripts and amplified the TCR beta CDR3 regions from them. The study used the HTBI primer set for a first-round RT-PCR of the TCR CDR3. TCRdb fed the multiplex PCR reads into MiXCR, producing one record per CDR3 protein. The top ten hold less than 45% of the sample, which has 350,000 to 400,000 distinct CDR3 sequences, 15% to 20% seen once.

The rearrangement joins TRBV5-6 to TRBJ1-5, with a weak D call TRBD1 (5 bases). The origin of this receptor is a man aged 18 to 30 with Graves' ophthalmopathy. The sample was blood. The DNA of the CDR3 is TGTGCCAGCAGCGAGCTGGCGTTGGGGGGGGTTCAGCCCCAGCATTTT. Translated: CASSELALGGVQPQHF.